This TCR beta chain was documented in a study of CD8+CD57+ T cells in acquired aplastic anemia. Study background: CD4+ reads averaged roughly 9.9 million in healthy donors.

Investigators profiled TCR beta VDJ and CDR3 from genomic DNA template. TCRdb re-derived calls from the reads in MiXCR, one entry per CDR3 protein. The sample includes about 220,000 distinct CDR3 sequences, 34% of them seen just once. CDR1 LGHDT and CDR2 YNNKEL come from the germline V gene (reference sequence). The V end was cut by 2 bases, the J end by 0 bases, with 14 bases between. This CDR3 is built from 17 residues. The chain joins TRBV3-1 to TRBJ1-3; TRBD1 is a possible D gene (5 bases). The sequenced sample consisted of sorted CD4+, CD8+, or CD8+CD57+ T cells (not recorded which) from PBMCs. This receptor was obtained from a human donor in good health, serving as a control. The CDR3 DNA follows: TGTGCCAGCAGCCAAACCCCCGACAGCAGCTCTGGAAACACCATATATTTT. Protein sequence: CASSQTPDSSSGNTIYF.